The 24 T cell receptor beta chains listed next were all sequenced from one sample in a study of shared clonotypes between healthy human individuals. The protocol was immunoSEQ multiplex PCR, while the TCRdb copy is restricted to in-frame clones and leaves out a portion. This table holds 2 million to 2.5 million clones, roughly 93% found once. The specimen sequenced was naive CD4+ T cells from PBMCs. The subset denotes: CD45RA+ positively selected. These receptors were collected from a man younger than 30 in good health. Some clones in this sample may be carry-over from other donors' samples.

The gene calls are TRBV4-1 and TRBJ2-1; TRBD1 might be the D (6 bases). This CDR3 has 14 amino acids. V lost 4 bases to trimming and J lost 4 bases, with 11 bases between them. Germline lookup yields CDR1 MGHRA and CDR2 YSYEKL. CDR3 nucleotides: TGCGCCAGCAGCCGGGACGACAGGTACAATGAGCAGTTCTTC. Amino acids: CASSRDDRYNEQFF.

V and J are TRBV27 and TRBJ2-3; TRBD1 matches 9 bases. The V and J ends lost 4 bases and 5 bases, in that order; junction bases with no gene match: 10. The CDR3 has 16 amino acids. CDR1 and CDR2 (germline): MNHEY, SMNVEV (reference sequence). The CDR3 DNA reads TGTGCCAGCAGTTCGCCACTACAGGGGGCCCAAGATACGCAGTATTTT. Translation gives CASSSPLQGAQDTQYF.

This rearrangement joins TRBV18 to TRBJ2-5, with no clear D. Germline CDR1 KGHSH, CDR2 LQKENI. V lost 2 bases to trimming and J lost 3 bases, with 10 bases between them. The CDR3 sequence is 14 residues long. The CDR3 region has the DNA TGTGCCAGCTCACCAACGTTTGCGAAAGAGACCCAGTACTTC. The encoded protein is CASSPTFAKETQYF.

The chain has TRBV5-6 and TRBJ1-5; 7 bases agree with TRBD1. V gave up 4 bases and J gave up 2 bases; unmatched junction bases: 6. The CDR3 spans 15 residues. CDR1 and CDR2 (germline): SGHDT, YYEEEE. The CDR3 spells CASSVTGIGNQPQHF. The CDR3 DNA is TGTGCCAGCAGCGTGACAGGGATCGGCAATCAGCCCCAGCATTTT.

This chain links TRBV27 with TRBJ1-5; no reliable D call. Per germline, CDR1 MNHEY and CDR2 SMNVEV (reference sequence). The CDR3 spans 14 residues. V was pared by 8 bases and J by 0 bases, with 11 bases between. CDR3 nucleotide sequence: TGTGCCAGCGCTACATTGGATAGCAATCAGCCCCAGCATTTT. It translates to CASATLDSNQPQHF.

CDR3 in amino acids: CASSIGLGNYEQYF. The CDR3 DNA is TGTGCCAGTAGTATTGGTTTAGGGAACTACGAGCAGTACTTC. This chain uses TRBV19 with TRBJ2-7; unclear D gene. The germline gives CDR1 LNHDA, CDR2 SQIVND (reference sequence). V lost 3 bases to trimming and J lost 3 bases, with 12 bases between them. CDR3 length: 14 residues.

Only a few counts were recorded for this clone. The J gene is TRBJ1-1, the V gene TRBV6-5; TRBD1 might be the D (5 bases). Trimming pared 10 bases from V and 0 bases from J, leaving 15 bases between. Germline CDR1 is MNHEY and CDR2 is SVGAGI. The CDR3 runs to 14 residues. CDR3 loop: CATTTPGVNTEAFF. The CDR3 nucleotides read TGTGCCACCACTACCCCGGGGGTGAACACTGAAGCTTTCTTT.

The chain is built from TRBV5-1 and TRBJ2-3; TRBD2 agrees at 13 bases. The CDR3 spans 15 residues. V gave up 6 bases and J gave up 6 bases; unmatched junction bases: 7. Looked up from germline, CDR1 is SGHRS and CDR2 is YFSETQ. The CDR3 region is CASTFGTSGIDTQYF. The CDR3, as DNA: TGCGCCAGCACTTTCGGGACTAGCGGGATTGATACGCAGTATTTT.

This sequence joins TRBV4-1 and TRBJ2-3, with 10 bases lining up with TRBD1. The CDR3 sequence is 15 residues long. Trimming cost V 4 bases and J 1 base; bases outside gene matches: 2. The germline CDR1 and CDR2 sequences are MGHRA and YSYEKL. CDR3 sequence reads: CASSRGQGGTDTQYF. The CDR3 DNA reads as TGCGCCAGCAGCCGAGGACAGGGGGGCACAGATACGCAGTATTTT.

The gene calls are TRBV6-4 and TRBJ2-7; TRBD2 might be the D (6 bases). CDR3 length: 15 amino acids. Trimming removed 4 bases at V and 5 bases at J, with 18 bases between. CDR1 and CDR2 from the germline V gene are MRHNA and SNTAGT. The CDR3, as DNA: TGTGCCAGCAGTGGGGATTGGCGGCGGGGTGACGAGCAGTACTTC. Protein: CASSGDWRRGDEQYF.

The J gene is TRBJ1-4, the V gene TRBV5-1; 8 nucleotides match TRBD1. The CDR3 runs to 14 residues. Per the germline V gene, CDR1 is SGHRS and CDR2 is YFSETQ. Germline trimming cut 7 bases from V and 5 bases from J; bases unmatched to any gene: 7. Here the CDR3 DNA reads TGCGCCAGCGCGGAGGGACAGGCGAATGAAAAACTGTTTTTT. It is translated as CASAEGQANEKLFF. Based on the CDR3 plus reference TRBV5-1 and TRBJ1-4, the full variable domain is KAGVTQTPRYLIKTRGQQVTLSCSPISGHRSVSWYQQTPGQGLQFLFEYFSETQRNKGNFPGRFSGRQFSNSRSEMNVSTLELGDSALYLCASAEGQANEKLFFGSGTQLSVL.

This chain uses TRBV29-1 with TRBJ2-1; D not resolved. Per the germline V gene, CDR1 is SQVTM and CDR2 is ANQGSEA. The CDR3 is 13 amino acids. Trimming took off 4 bases at V and 9 bases at J, with 16 bases between the two ends. The CDR3 DNA reads as TGCAGCGTTGCCCTTCTCCTGGTCCCTGAGCAGTTCTTC. This encodes CSVALLLVPEQFF.

The gene calls are TRBV6-1 and TRBJ1-5; D possibly corresponds to TRBD1 (6 bases). Germline V gives CDR1 MNHNS, CDR2 SASEGT. This CDR3 contains 14 residues. V was clipped by 5 bases and J by 3 bases, with 11 bases between them. CDR3 in amino acids: CASSFQGNNQPQHF. CDR3 sequence (DNA): TGTGCCAGCAGTTTCCAGGGGAACAATCAGCCCCAGCATTTT.

The chain recombines TRBV5-4 with TRBJ1-2; no definite D call. Germline CDR1 SGHNT, CDR2 YYREEE (reference sequence). The CDR3 contains 14 residues. V lost 0 bases and J 8 bases, leaving 14 bases between the germline ends. CDR3: CASSLGPNLVGYTF. DNA of the CDR3: TGTGCCAGCAGCTTGGGACCCAATCTAGTGGGCTACACCTTC.

Turning to this clone: Other nucleotide sequences in the sample specify the same CDR3. The chain carries TRBV5-1 and TRBJ2-1; TRBD2 agrees at 11 bases. CDR1 SGHRS and CDR2 YFSETQ come from the germline V gene. The trim removed 4 bases at V and 6 bases at J, leaving 3 bases unmatched. This CDR3 spans 14 amino acids. The CDR3 DNA reads as TGCGCCAGCAGCGAAGGACTAGCGGGCAATGAGCAGTTCTTC. Its translation: CASSEGLAGNEQFF.

This chain uses TRBV5-1 with TRBJ2-7; possibly TRBD2 for D (6 bases). V was cut by 4 bases and J by 5 bases, with 22 bases left in between. Germline CDR1 is SGHRS and CDR2 is YFSETQ. The CDR3 totals 16 residues. In DNA form, the CDR3 reads TGCGCCAGCAGCACGGAAGCTGATGCCCGCGGGGACGAGCAGTACTTC. It translates to CASSTEADARGDEQYF.

This clone appeared a single time. The CDR3, as DNA: TGTGCCAGCAGTCTTGGACTAGCAGCCCACGAGCAGTACTTC. Amino acids: CASSLGLAAHEQYF. This chain uses TRBV6-5 with TRBJ2-7; TRBD2 aligns across 8 bases. Trimming took 5 bases from V and 5 from J; bases not matched to a gene: 8. Germline-derived CDR1 and CDR2 are MNHEY and SVGAGI. The CDR3 contains 14 residues.

The rearrangement joins TRBV5-1 to TRBJ1-2, with TRBD1 identical over 7 bases. This CDR3 is built from 13 residues. Unmatched junction bases numbered 5, after V lost 4 bases and J lost 5 bases. Germline V gene lookup returns CDR1 SGHRS and CDR2 YFSETQ. CDR3 loop: CASSLDREYGYTF. CDR3 bases: TGCGCCAGCAGCCTAGACAGGGAATATGGCTACACCTTC. Using reference TRBV5-1 and TRBJ1-2 for the parts outside the CDR3, the full variable domain is KAGVTQTPRYLIKTRGQQVTLSCSPISGHRSVSWYQQTPGQGLQFLFEYFSETQRNKGNFPGRFSGRQFSNSRSEMNVSTLELGDSALYLCASSLDREYGYTFGSGTRLTVV.

The V and J genes are TRBV12-5 and TRBJ2-2; D may be TRBD2 (6 bases). The V and J ends lost 1 base and 6 bases respectively, with 12 bases between them. The CDR3 has 15 amino acids. Germline loops: CDR1 LGHNT, CDR2 FRNRAP. CDR3 amino acids: CASGLGGALAGELFF. The CDR3 region has the DNA TGTGCTAGTGGTTTGGGCGGGGCCCTCGCCGGGGAGCTGTTTTTT.

This clone was counted a single time. The CDR3 is CASSFGTSGAINEQFF. As DNA, the CDR3 is TGCGCCAGCAGCTTCGGGACTAGCGGAGCCATTAATGAGCAGTTCTTC. V gene TRBV5-1 combines with J gene TRBJ2-1; 11 bases match TRBD2. V lost 2 bases to trimming and J lost 7 bases; unmatched junction nucleotides: 8. Germline-derived CDR1 and CDR2 are SGHRS and YFSETQ. There are 16 residues in the CDR3. The full variable domain, completed using reference TRBV5-1 and TRBJ2-1, is KAGVTQTPRYLIKTRGQQVTLSCSPISGHRSVSWYQQTPGQGLQFLFEYFSETQRNKGNFPGRFSGRQFSNSRSEMNVSTLELGDSALYLCASSFGTSGAINEQFFGPGTRLTVL.

This sequence joins TRBV9 and TRBJ2-5; the match to TRBD2 covers 9 bases. Germline V gene lookup returns CDR1 SGDLS and CDR2 YYNGEE. The CDR3 has 16 amino acids. J gave up 5 bases and V 4 bases, and 12 bases lay outside the gene matches. In DNA, the CDR3 is TGTGCCAGCAGCCCAGTGGCGGCTAGCGGGACGGAGACCCAGTACTTC. Its translation is CASSPVAASGTETQYF.

The V and J genes are TRBV5-4 and TRBJ2-7; D is unclear. This CDR3 region has 13 residues. The germline CDR1 and CDR2 sequences are SGHNT and YYREEE (reference sequence). Trimming shortened V by 3 bases and J by 4 bases, and 11 bases separated the two germline ends. DNA of the CDR3: TGTGCCAGCAGCTCCGGGCCTCTTTACGAGCAGTACTTC. This sequence encodes CASSSGPLYEQYF.

The chain employs TRBV11-3 and TRBJ2-2, with D possibly being TRBD1 (6 bases). The germline gives CDR1 SGHNT, CDR2 YENEEA. There are 17 residues in the CDR3. V lost 5 bases to trimming and J lost 4 bases, with 20 bases between them. CDR3 sequence (DNA): TGTGCCAGCAGCGATCCACAGGGCCTGGTAGGCACCGGGGAGCTGTTTTTT. This translates into CASSDPQGLVGTGELFF.

This chain joins TRBV11-2 and TRBJ2-3, with D perhaps TRBD1 (5 bases). Trimming took 5 bases from V and 2 from J, leaving 17 bases between them. Germline V lookup: CDR1 SGHAT, CDR2 FQNNGV. This CDR3 spans 16 amino acids. The CDR3 DNA sequence: TGTGCCAGCAGCCTTACCTTAGGGGCACTCACAGATACGCAGTATTTT. It encodes CASSLTLGALTDTQYF.